This T cell receptor beta chain was recovered during a study of cytomegalovirus exposure and HLA in healthy donors. This clone occurred a few times. The study ran its PCR with 60 Vbeta and 13 Jbeta primers. Some clones are missing from TCRdb's copy, which holds only in-frame ones; the method was immunoSEQ multiplex PCR. Of 100,000 to 150,000 clones in the sample, roughly a tenth were seen once. V was pared by 5 bases and J by 4 bases, with 13 bases of the junction left unmatched. The CDR3 has 16 residues. Germline V gene sequence: CDR1 MDHEN, CDR2 SYDVKM. The chain links TRBV28 to TRBJ1-1, with 7 bases identical to TRBD1. The sequence derives from a woman aged 18-30 years in good health and CMV-seropositive. Specimen: PBMCs. The CDR3 here is CASSPTGIASATEAFF. CDR3 in DNA: TGTGCCAGCAGTCCGACAGGGATCGCGTCGGCCACTGAAGCTTTCTTT.